This TCR beta chain was documented in a study of T-cell memory formation after mild COVID-19. In this sample, this clonotype turned up a few times. The antigen is not known. Using its own MiXCR run on the 5' RACE reads, TCRdb lists one record per CDR3 protein. The data show about 250,000 distinct CDR3 sequences, with approximately 15% seen just once and less than 2.5% held by the top ten. Overall study results and limits: Within pre-infection memory, some responding clones were found, suggesting cross-reactive memory joined.

This clonotype originated in an adult woman who had mild COVID-19 (a few samples of this study predate the infection). Cell type and time point are not known. Sequences were obtained from PBMCs or a T cell subset sorted from them (not recorded which).

The CDR3 loop is CASSLFLQGNYGYTF. DNA for the CDR3: TGCGCCAGCAGCTTGTTCCTACAGGGTAACTATGGCTACACCTTC. The J gene is TRBJ1-2, the V gene TRBV5-1; TRBD1 might be the D (6 bases). V was cut by 1 base and J by 1 base, with 11 bases left in between. Germline V gene data show CDR1 as SGHRS and CDR2 as YFSETQ. CDR3 length: 15 amino acids.